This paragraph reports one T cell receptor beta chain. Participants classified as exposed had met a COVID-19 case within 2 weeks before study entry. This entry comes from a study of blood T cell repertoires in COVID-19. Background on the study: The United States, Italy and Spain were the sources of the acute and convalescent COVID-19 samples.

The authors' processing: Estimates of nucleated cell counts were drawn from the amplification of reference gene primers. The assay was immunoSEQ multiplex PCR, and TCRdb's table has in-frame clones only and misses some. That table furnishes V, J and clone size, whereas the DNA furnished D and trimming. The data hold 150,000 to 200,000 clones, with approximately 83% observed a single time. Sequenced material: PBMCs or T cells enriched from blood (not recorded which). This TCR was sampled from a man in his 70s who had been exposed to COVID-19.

The CDR3 nucleotides are TGTGCCAGCAGCTTAGAACACAGTCTGGGCGAGCAGTACTTC. It encodes CASSLEHSLGEQYF. This chain links TRBV7-2 with TRBJ2-7; no definite D call. The CDR3 runs to 14 residues. With 1 base removed from V and 6 bases from J, the gap between germline ends came to 13 bases. Germline V CDR1 and CDR2: SGHTA, FQGNSA.